Presented here are 6 T cell receptor beta chains from one specimen sequenced in a study of OX40 agonist ivuxolimab in advanced cancers. Only in-frame clones appear in the TCRdb table, and some are missing; sequencing was by immunoSEQ multiplex PCR. This sample has 75,000 to 100,000 clones, with roughly 90% found just once. The sequences come from CD4+ or CD8+ T cells sorted from blood, collected in a trial of the OX40 agonist ivuxolimab. The receptor source for this set is an adult with an advanced solid tumor such as melanoma, head and neck, liver or kidney cancer.

The chain combines TRBV19 with TRBJ2-5; D may correspond to TRBD1 or TRBD2 (5 bases each). The germline V gene encodes CDR1 LNHDA and CDR2 SQIVND (reference sequence). V gave up 2 bases and J gave up 1 base, with 14 bases separating them. This CDR3 contains 16 residues. The CDR3 region is CASSISGRGFQETQYF. In DNA, the CDR3 is TGTGCCAGTAGTATATCGGGGCGTGGGTTCCAAGAGACCCAGTACTTC.

The rearrangement uses TRBV7-3 and TRBJ2-5; 7 bases agree with TRBD1. Germline V CDR1 and CDR2: SGHTA, FQGTGA. This CDR3 contains 14 residues. V dropped 5 bases and J dropped 7; count of bases not matched to a gene: 10. CDR3: CASSPDRVNRTQYF. The CDR3 DNA reads TGTGCCAGCAGCCCAGACAGGGTCAATAGGACCCAGTACTTC. The complete variable domain, with remaining parts taken from reference TRBV7-3 and TRBJ2-5, reads GAGVSQTPSNKVTEKGKYVELRCDPISGHTALYWYRQSLGQGPEFLIYFQGTGAADDSGLPNDRFFAVRPEGSVSTLKIQRTERGDSAVYLCASSPDRVNRTQYFGPGTRLLVL.

There are a few counts of this clone. This chain's CDR3 is CASSERETEKLFF. The DNA for the CDR3 is TGTGCCAGCAGTGAACGGGAGACCGAAAAACTGTTTTTT. The J gene is TRBJ1-4, the V gene TRBV6-1; no definite D call. This CDR3 comprises 13 residues. V was shortened by 2 bases and J by 8 bases, with 9 bases between the two germline ends. In germline, CDR1 is MNHNS, CDR2 SASEGT.

The V and J genes are TRBV30 and TRBJ1-4; D gene unclear. The CDR3 loop spans 12 amino acids. The germline V gene has CDR1 GTSNPN and CDR2 SVGIG (reference sequence). The CDR3 nucleotides are TGTGCACCTCCCGGAGGCGGTGAAAAACTGTTTTTT. The encoded protein is CAPPGGGEKLFF.

V usage is TRBV19 and J usage is TRBJ2-2, with 8 positions matching TRBD1. This CDR3 region has 15 residues. J lost 3 bases, V lost 5 bases, and 5 bases had no gene match. CDR1 is LNHDA, CDR2 SQIVND, per germline (reference sequence). The CDR3 reads CASSPGQGDTGELFF. CDR3 sequence (DNA): TGTGCCAGTAGTCCCGGACAGGGTGACACCGGGGAGCTGTTTTTT.

In DNA form, the CDR3 reads TGTGCCAGCAGCTTTTTATCGGGAGAGGGCTACGAGCAGTACTTC. This translates into CASSFLSGEGYEQYF. The chain carries TRBV5-6 and TRBJ2-7; possible D gene TRBD2, 6 bases. This CDR3 spans 15 amino acids. Trimming left V 2 bases short and J 3 bases short, with 15 bases between. Germline V gene sequence: CDR1 SGHDT, CDR2 YYEEEE.